What follows are 30 T cell receptor beta chains derived from one specimen sequenced in a study of shared clonotypes between healthy human individuals. Repertoires were generated with immunoSEQ multiplex PCR, while TCRdb's copy carries only in-frame clones and drops some. The table has more than 1.2 million clones, less than 99% seen once. The source material was naive CD4+ T cells sorted from blood. Subset denoted: CD45RA+ positively selected. The receptors here all came from a man younger than 40 in good health.

The chain combines TRBV14 with TRBJ2-2; TRBD2 might be the D (6 bases). From germline, CDR1 is SGHDN and CDR2 FVKESK. The V and J ends lost 4 bases and 1 base respectively, with 7 bases between them. The CDR3 has 14 residues. The CDR3 protein is CASSRDLNTGELFF. The CDR3 DNA sequence: TGTGCCAGCAGCCGGGACTTGAACACCGGGGAGCTGTTTTTT.

This chain links TRBV30 with TRBJ1-2; D not certain. The CDR3 covers 13 residues. Trimming took off 0 bases at V and 7 bases at J, with 12 bases between the two ends. The germline V gene has CDR1 GTSNPN and CDR2 SVGIG (reference sequence). The CDR3 nucleotides read TGTGCCTGGAGTGTTCGGGGTACCTCTGGCTACACCTTC. Translation gives CAWSVRGTSGYTF.

The gene calls are TRBV7-6 and TRBJ2-5, with unresolved D. This CDR3 is built from 12 residues. The germline V gene encodes CDR1 SGHVS and CDR2 FNYEAQ. Deletions cut 5 bases from V and 7 bases from J, with 11 bases between. This CDR3 is CASSRLPGTQYF. CDR3 bases: TGTGCCAGCAGCCGCCTACCAGGGACCCAGTACTTC.

Concerning this clone itself: Other DNA variants within this sample encode the same CDR3. This sequence joins TRBV29-1 and TRBJ1-2; weak D call: TRBD1 (5 bases). V lost 4 bases, J lost 2 bases, and 5 bases lay in between. The germline CDR1 and CDR2 sequences are SQVTM and ANQGSEA. CDR3 length: 11 amino acids. The DNA of the CDR3 is TGCAGCGTTGGACAGAACTATGGCTACACCTTC. Translation: CSVGQNYGYTF.

The genes are TRBV4-1 and TRBJ1-2; TRBD1 aligns across 7 bases. The CDR3 contains 14 residues. Trimming took 3 bases from V and 4 from J; bases not matched to a gene: 5. CDR1 is MGHRA and CDR2 is YSYEKL in the germline V gene. CDR3 DNA sequence: TGCGCCAGCAGCCATCCACAGGGGCGCTATGGCTACACCTTC. It yields the protein CASSHPQGRYGYTF.

The rearrangement joins TRBV4-1 to TRBJ2-1, with TRBD1 matching 10 bases. V shed 0 bases, J shed 6 bases, and the junction held 8 bases outside the gene matches. Germline loops: CDR1 MGHRA, CDR2 YSYEKL. The CDR3 covers 17 residues. The CDR3 sequence: CASSQDLGDRGRNEQFF. The CDR3, as DNA: TGCGCCAGCAGCCAAGATTTGGGGGACAGGGGTCGCAATGAGCAGTTCTTC.

A few counts support this clone. V usage is TRBV25-1 and J usage is TRBJ1-3; D gene uncertain. Trimming stripped 3 bases from V and 8 bases from J, with 14 bases between. Germline loops: CDR1 MGHDK, CDR2 SYGVNS. The CDR3 length is 14 residues. The CDR3 DNA reads as TGTGCCAGCAGTGACTTAGGACTTGCGGACACCATATATTTT. This codes for CASSDLGLADTIYF.

The CDR3 coding sequence is TGTGCCAGCAGCTCCTGGAGGTCGGGATTTTACAATGAGCAGTTCTTC. Protein: CASSSWRSGFYNEQFF. The chain joins TRBV13 to TRBJ2-1; D perhaps matches TRBD2 (5 bases). Trimming removed 4 bases from V and 4 bases from J, with 17 bases in between. This CDR3 is built from 16 residues. Germline assignment: CDR1 PRHDT and CDR2 FYEKMQ (reference sequence).

The V gene is TRBV5-6, the J gene TRBJ1-4; the D is unclear. Germline loops: CDR1 SGHDT, CDR2 YYEEEE. The CDR3 covers 14 residues. Trimming removed 4 bases from V and 5 bases from J, with 12 bases in between. CDR3: CASSGGLVNEKLFF. As DNA, the CDR3 is TGTGCCAGCAGCGGTGGACTGGTGAATGAAAAACTGTTTTTT.

This chain links TRBV5-6 with TRBJ2-4; D uncertain. V lost 5 bases, J lost 0 bases, and 12 bases lay in between. CDR1 is SGHDT, CDR2 YYEEEE, per germline. This CDR3 region has 15 residues. CDR3 protein: CASSRDILAKNIQYF. CDR3 coding DNA: TGTGCCAGCAGTCGCGACATTCTAGCCAAAAACATTCAGTACTTC.

V is TRBV7-2 and J is TRBJ2-5; a weak D match, TRBD2 (5 bases). Trimming took off 2 bases at V and 4 bases at J, with 17 bases between the two ends. CDR1 and CDR2 (germline): SGHTA, FQGNSA. The CDR3 totals 16 residues. CDR3 nucleotides: TGTGCCAGCAGCTTACGGCCGGACTTCTCAATAGAGACCCAGTACTTC. This gives the protein CASSLRPDFSIETQYF.

The chain combines TRBV27 with TRBJ2-7; 8 bases line up with TRBD1. Germline CDR1 reads MNHEY; CDR2 reads SMNVEV (reference sequence). The CDR3 extends over 16 amino acids. J lost 0 bases, V lost 3 bases, and 7 bases had no gene match. CDR3 DNA sequence: TGTGCCAGCAGTTTGGGGACAGGTCGGAGCTCCTACGAGCAGTACTTC. It specifies CASSLGTGRSSYEQYF.

The V gene is TRBV30, the J gene TRBJ2-3; 8 bases line up with TRBD2. The CDR3 contains 17 residues. Germline assignment: CDR1 GTSNPN and CDR2 SVGIG (reference sequence). This CDR3 is CSTSKSGGTFSTDTQYF. The CDR3 DNA follows: TGTTCAACCTCCAAATCGGGGGGGACATTTAGCACAGATACGCAGTATTTT.

The chain has TRBV10-3 and TRBJ1-1, with 9 bases aligning to TRBD1. V lost 6 bases to trimming and J lost 5 bases; unmatched junction nucleotides: 4. Germline assignment: CDR1 ENHRY and CDR2 SYGVKD. The CDR3 loop spans 13 amino acids. The CDR3 loop is CAIRGQGRTEAFF. The DNA of the CDR3 is TGTGCCATCAGAGGACAGGGGAGGACTGAAGCTTTCTTT.

The rearrangement links TRBV5-1 to TRBJ2-2; D remains unclear. V was cut by 7 bases and J by 4 bases, with 17 bases left in between. CDR1 and CDR2 (germline): SGHRS, YFSETQ. The CDR3 is made up of 15 amino acids. This CDR3 reads CASSGQVPGTGELFF. CDR3 coding DNA: TGCGCCAGCTCCGGTCAAGTACCGGGCACCGGGGAGCTGTTTTTT. Together with reference TRBV5-1 and TRBJ2-2, the CDR3 gives the full variable domain: KAGVTQTPRYLIKTRGQQVTLSCSPISGHRSVSWYQQTPGQGLQFLFEYFSETQRNKGNFPGRFSGRQFSNSRSEMNVSTLELGDSALYLCASSGQVPGTGELFFGEGSRLTVL.

J is TRBJ2-7 and V is TRBV4-3; 14 nucleotides line up with TRBD2. This CDR3 has 17 amino acids. The junction had 7 bases not matched to a gene; V was cut back by 5 bases and J by 1 base. The germline gives CDR1 LGHNA, CDR2 YSLEER. The CDR3 loop reads CASSSGLAGVGSYEQYF. Here the CDR3 DNA reads TGCGCCAGCAGCTCGGGACTAGCGGGAGTAGGTTCCTACGAGCAGTACTTC.

CDR3 loop: CASSHTIDKITSGRHGEQYF. The CDR3 DNA is TGCGCCAGCAGCCACACCATTGATAAGATAACTAGCGGGAGGCACGGCGAGCAGTACTTC. The chain couples TRBV4-1 to TRBJ2-7; 12 bases are a match to TRBD2. This CDR3 has 20 residues. V was clipped by 3 bases and J by 6 bases; unmatched bases: 21. Germline CDR1 reads MGHRA; CDR2 reads YSYEKL.

This clone was recorded once. The chain carries TRBV30 and TRBJ2-3, with 14 bases aligning to TRBD2. V gave up 2 bases and J gave up 2 bases; unmatched junction bases: 6. The CDR3 consists of 17 residues. Looked up from germline, CDR1 is GTSNPN and CDR2 is SVGIG (reference sequence). The CDR3 is CAWSLRLAGGITDTQYF. CDR3 nucleotide sequence: TGTGCCTGGAGTTTGAGACTAGCGGGAGGGATCACAGATACGCAGTATTTT.

In DNA, the CDR3 is TGTGCCAGCAGCTCTAGCCCCCCCGGGGAGCTGTTTTTT. Translated, it gives CASSSSPPGELFF. The rearrangement links TRBV7-8 to TRBJ2-2; TRBD2 might be the D (5 bases). Deletions cut 4 bases from V and 6 bases from J, with 9 bases between. The CDR3 runs 13 residues. Germline loops: CDR1 SGHVS, CDR2 FQNEAQ. The entire variable domain, with the rest obtained from reference TRBV7-8 and TRBJ2-2, is as follows: GAGVSQSPRYKVAKRGQDVALRCDPISGHVSLFWYQQALGQGPEFLTYFQNEAQLDKSGLPSDRFFAERPEGSVSTLKIQRTQQEDSAVYLCASSSSPPGELFFGEGSRLTVL.

V is TRBV9 and J is TRBJ2-2; 10 bases fit TRBD2. The J segment lost 6 bases and the V segment lost 0 bases, leaving 5 bases of the junction unmatched. In germline, CDR1 is SGDLS, CDR2 YYNGEE. CDR3 size: 16 residues. The CDR3 is CASSVGASGSSGELFF. Written as DNA, the CDR3 is TGTGCCAGCAGCGTAGGGGCTAGCGGGAGTTCCGGGGAGCTGTTTTTT.

The rearrangement joins TRBV18 to TRBJ2-1, with D possibly being TRBD1 (6 bases). Germline V CDR1 and CDR2: KGHSH, LQKENI. The CDR3 sequence is 17 residues long. V was shortened by 0 bases and J by 3 bases, with 15 bases between the two germline ends. Here the CDR3 DNA reads TGTGCCAGCTCACCACCTGGGACAAGGGTAAACTACAATGAGCAGTTCTTC. Encoded protein: CASSPPGTRVNYNEQFF.

J is TRBJ2-7 and V is TRBV18; 8 nucleotides line up with TRBD1. The CDR3 spans 12 residues. Germline V gene sequence: CDR1 KGHSH, CDR2 LQKENI. The V segment lost 5 bases and the J segment 6 bases; nucleotides outside the gene matches: 3. CDR3 sequence (DNA): TGTGCCAGCTCAGTTACAGGGGGCGAGCAGTACTTC. It translates to CASSVTGGEQYF.

The chain is built from TRBV21-1 and TRBJ2-3; TRBD2 is taken as the D call from the table, unchecked against the DNA. TRBV21-1 is a pseudogene segment. The CDR3 sequence is 19 residues long. This CDR3 is CASSVFLLAGVWFTDTQYF. CDR3 nucleotides: TGTGCCAGCAGCGTTTTTCTGCTAGCGGGAGTCTGGTTCACAGATACGCAGTATTTT.

The V and J genes are TRBV6-1 and TRBJ2-7, with D perhaps matching TRBD1 (5 bases). This CDR3 spans 14 amino acids. Germline V gene sequence: CDR1 MNHNS, CDR2 SASEGT. V was cut by 0 bases and J by 6 bases, with 12 bases left in between. CDR3 bases: TGTGCCAGCAGTGAAGCGTACGTAACAGGCGAGCAGTACTTC. Its translation is CASSEAYVTGEQYF.

J is TRBJ2-5 and V is TRBV1; the table names TRBD2, a call not compared with the DNA. TRBV1 is noted as a pseudogene. The CDR3 sequence is 15 residues long. The DNA for the CDR3 is TGCACCAGCAGCGAACATAGCGCCCCCCAAGAGACCCAGTACTTC. This translates into CTSSEHSAPQETQYF.

This chain joins TRBV7-6 and TRBJ2-3; 13 positions agree with TRBD2. J lost 5 bases, V lost 1 base, and 6 bases had no gene match. This CDR3 comprises 17 residues. From germline, CDR1 is SGHVS and CDR2 FNYEAQ. The CDR3 region has the DNA TGTGCCAGCAGCTTAGGGACTAGCGGGAGTCCGGGAGATACGCAGTATTTT. Residues: CASSLGTSGSPGDTQYF. Filled out from reference TRBV7-6 and TRBJ2-3, the complete variable domain reads GAGVSQSPRYKVTKRGQDVALRCDPISGHVSLYWYRQALGQGPEFLTYFNYEAQQDKSGLPNDRFSAERPEGSISTLTIQRTEQRDSAMYRCASSLGTSGSPGDTQYFGPGTRLTVL.

The chain has TRBV28 and TRBJ1-2; no clear D gene. The CDR3 consists of 15 residues. Germline CDR1 is MDHEN and CDR2 is SYDVKM. The V gene lost 6 bases and the J gene lost 3 bases, with 17 bases spanning the gap. The CDR3 region is CASSPIGARHYGYTF. Written as DNA, the CDR3 is TGTGCCAGCAGCCCGATTGGTGCCAGACACTATGGCTACACCTTC.

The chain carries TRBV7-8 and TRBJ2-1; 13 nucleotides align to TRBD2. CDR1 and CDR2 (germline): SGHVS, FQNEAQ. J lost 15 bases, V lost 5 bases, and 10 bases had no gene match. This CDR3 region has 14 residues. CDR3 amino acids: CASSVTSGRADAFF. In DNA form, the CDR3 reads TGTGCCAGCAGCGTAACTAGCGGGAGGGCCGACGCGTTCTTC. The whole variable domain, filled in from reference TRBV7-8 and TRBJ2-1, reads GAGVSQSPRYKVAKRGQDVALRCDPISGHVSLFWYQQALGQGPEFLTYFQNEAQLDKSGLPSDRFFAERPEGSVSTLKIQRTQQEDSAVYLCASSVTSGRADAFFGPGTRLTVL.

V and J are TRBV27 and TRBJ2-3, with D tentatively TRBD1 or TRBD2 (5 bases each). The CDR3 is 15 residues long. Germline V gene sequence: CDR1 MNHEY, CDR2 SMNVEV (reference sequence). V was cut by 7 bases and J by 10 bases, with 24 bases left in between. CDR3 loop: CASKSPAGGSRAQYF. In DNA form, the CDR3 reads TGTGCCAGCAAGAGCCCGGCGGGCGGGTCCAGGGCGCAGTATTTT.

This chain uses TRBV28 with TRBJ1-2; 7 bases are shared with TRBD1. Germline V gives CDR1 MDHEN, CDR2 SYDVKM. The CDR3 length is 15 residues. The V segment lost 4 bases and the J segment 6 bases; nucleotides outside the gene matches: 11. The CDR3 DNA is TGTGCCAGCAGTTCCGGCACAGAGGGGGCGGATGGCTACACCTTC. Translation gives CASSSGTEGADGYTF.